The 3 T cell receptor beta chains in this list originate from one sample, sequenced in a study of blood T cells in healthy people across ages. The authors ran a second PCR of roughly 6 to 12 cycles using a sample-barcoded 5' primer and a J-beta primer mix. TCRdb reprocessed the 5' RACE reads with MiXCR, giving one entry per CDR3 protein. The table includes 760,000 or so distinct CDR3 sequences, 25% detected once. The same data also contributed to another study, on T cells of mothers and their children.

Material for sequencing was blood. All receptors derive from a boy younger than 18 in good health.

The CDR3 sequence is CSGEGISGYTF. CDR3 DNA: TGCAGTGGGGAGGGTATTAGTGGCTACACCTTC. The rearrangement joins TRBV20-1 to TRBJ1-2; D gene unclear. With 7 bases removed from V and 7 bases from J, the gap between germline ends came to 13 bases. Looked up from germline, CDR1 is DFQATT and CDR2 is SNEGSKA (reference sequence). The CDR3 consists of 11 residues.

V gene TRBV12-3 or TRBV12-4 combines with J gene TRBJ1-5, with no clear D. V was trimmed by 6 bases and J by 1 base, leaving 10 bases between them. CDR3 length equals 14 residues. CDR3 coding DNA: TGTGCCAGCAGAAAGGCAAGCAGCAATCAGCCCCAGCATTTT. Its protein is CASRKASSNQPQHF.

This clonotype came up a few times. The chain links TRBV2 to TRBJ2-4, with TRBD2 matching 8 bases. With 5 bases clipped from V and 15 bases from J, the junction kept 12 bases outside the gene matches. CDR3 size: 13 residues. CDR1 SNHLY and CDR2 FYNNEI come from the germline V gene. The CDR3 DNA reads as TGTGCCAGCAGTAATAGCGGGGCACCTCTTAGGTACTTC. Amino acids: CASSNSGAPLRYF. Full variable domain (missing parts from reference TRBV2 and TRBJ2-4): EPEVTQTPSHQVTQMGQEVILRCVPISNHLYFYWYRQILGQKVEFLVSFYNNEISEKSEIFDDQFSVERPDGSNFTLKIRSTKLEDSAMYFCASSNSGAPLRYFGAGTRLSVL.